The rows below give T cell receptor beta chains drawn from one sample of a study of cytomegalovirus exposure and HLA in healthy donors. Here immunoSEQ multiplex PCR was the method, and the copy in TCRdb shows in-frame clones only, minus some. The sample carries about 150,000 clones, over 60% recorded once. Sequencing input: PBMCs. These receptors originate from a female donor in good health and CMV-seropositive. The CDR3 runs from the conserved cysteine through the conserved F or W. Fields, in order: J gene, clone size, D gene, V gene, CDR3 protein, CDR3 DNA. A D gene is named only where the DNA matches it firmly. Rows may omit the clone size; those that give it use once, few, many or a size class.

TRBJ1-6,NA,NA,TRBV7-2,CASSSRRNGSPLHF,TGTGCCAGCAGCTCACGGCGAAACGGGTCACCCCTCCACTTT
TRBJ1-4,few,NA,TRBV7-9,CALQAAVAHEKLFF,TGTGCCCTTCAGGCAGCGGTTGCTCATGAAAAACTGTTTTTT
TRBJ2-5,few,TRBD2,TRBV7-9,CASSSRGGEETQYF,TGTGCCAGCAGCTCACGGGGGGGGGAAGAGACCCAGTACTTC
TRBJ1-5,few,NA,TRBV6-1,CASSDRQPQHF,TGTGCCAGCAGTGACCGGCAGCCCCAGCATTTT
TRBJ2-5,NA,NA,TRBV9,CASSARASRQETQYF,TGTGCCAGCAGCGCCAGGGCTAGTCGTCAAGAGACCCAGTACTTC
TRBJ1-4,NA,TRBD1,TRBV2,CASSAGTGGRKLFF,TGTGCCAGCAGCGCCGGGACAGGGGGCCGAAAACTGTTTTTT
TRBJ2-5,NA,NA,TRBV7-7,CASSPLSSSETQYF,TGTGCCAGCAGCCCGCTAAGCTCTTCGGAGACCCAGTACTTC
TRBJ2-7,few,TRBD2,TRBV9,CASSPPGLAGDEQYF,TGTGCCAGCAGCCCCCCGGGACTAGCGGGAGATGAGCAGTACTTC
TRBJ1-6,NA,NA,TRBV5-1,CASSLPGSAYNSPLHF,TGCGCCAGCAGCCTGCCGGGGTCAGCCTATAATTCACCCCTCCACTTT
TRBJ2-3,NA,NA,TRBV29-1,CSSGQLTDTQYF,TGCAGCTCAGGACAACTCACAGATACGCAGTATTTT
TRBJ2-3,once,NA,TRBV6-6,CASSPTSSTDTQYF,TGTGCCAGCAGCCCAACTAGCTCCACAGATACGCAGTATTTT
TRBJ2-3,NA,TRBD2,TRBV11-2,CASSSMLAGGTDTQYF,TGTGCCAGCAGCTCTATGCTAGCGGGAGGCACAGATACGCAGTATTTT
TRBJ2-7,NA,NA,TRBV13,CASSLDGTYEQYF,TGTGCCAGCAGCTTAGACGGTACCTACGAGCAGTACTTC